Following are 26 T cell receptor beta chains from one sample sequenced in a study of T-cell reconstitution after alpha-beta-depleted transplantation in children. A TCRbeta library incorporating unique molecular identifiers was prepared. TCRdb itself ran the PCR reads through MiXCR, one entry per CDR3 protein. Counted here are around 400,000 distinct CDR3 sequences, roughly 11% occurring once; the ten biggest clones make up approximately 5%. The sequencing here drew on PBMCs from the stem cell graft donor, taken from the stem cell graft. All receptors come from a human donor who donated a stem cell graft to a child with acute myeloid leukemia.

J is TRBJ2-2 and V is TRBV4-3; TRBD2 matches 8 bases. With V trimmed by 4 bases and J by 7 bases, 5 bases remained unmatched. Germline lookup yields CDR1 LGHNA and CDR2 YSLEER. This CDR3 has 14 amino acids. The chain's CDR3 is CASSPLTSVGELFF. CDR3 nucleotides: TGCGCCAGCAGCCCCTTGACTAGCGTCGGGGAGCTGTTTTTT.

A few counts support this clonotype. V usage is TRBV5-5 and J usage is TRBJ1-2; maybe TRBD1 (5 bases). V lost 6 bases and J 5 bases, leaving 20 bases between the germline ends. Germline assignment: CDR1 SGHKS and CDR2 YYEKEE (reference sequence). CDR3 size: 15 residues. The DNA for the CDR3 is TGTGCCAGCATATCCTGGGGTAGCAGGGCGTATGGCTACACCTTC. It is translated as CASISWGSRAYGYTF.

The chain couples TRBV20-1 to TRBJ2-7; unclear D gene. This CDR3 region has 14 residues. Germline lookup yields CDR1 DFQATT and CDR2 SNEGSKA (reference sequence). Trimming took off 0 bases at V and 2 bases at J, with 11 bases between the two ends. The CDR3 DNA is TGCAGTGCTAGAGATCCCAGGATCCCCTACGAGCAGTACTTC. This gives the protein CSARDPRIPYEQYF.

The V and J genes are TRBV5-1 and TRBJ2-3; 14 positions agree with TRBD2. CDR1 SGHRS and CDR2 YFSETQ come from the germline V gene. This CDR3 is built from 16 residues. The V and J ends lost 4 bases and 5 bases, in that order; junction bases with no gene match: 6. CDR3 DNA: TGCGCCAGCAGCGTAGGGACTAGCGGGAGAAAAGATACGCAGTATTTT. This encodes CASSVGTSGRKDTQYF.

This clonotype was counted at least ten times. V and J are TRBV20-1 and TRBJ2-4, with 9 bases matching TRBD1. Germline-derived CDR1 and CDR2 are DFQATT and SNEGSKA (reference sequence). The CDR3 extends over 16 amino acids. V shed 4 bases, J shed 12 bases, and the junction held 19 bases outside the gene matches. The CDR3 region has the DNA TGCAGTGCTACGGGTCCCGGGACAGGGTACGGGGACACTCAGTACTTC. Translated, it gives CSATGPGTGYGDTQYF.

In this sample, this clonotype turned up many times. The gene calls are TRBV7-2 and TRBJ2-1, with 8 positions matching TRBD1. The V and J ends lost 5 bases and 7 bases, in that order; junction bases with no gene match: 1. The CDR3 has 12 residues. Germline lookup yields CDR1 SGHTA and CDR2 FQGNSA. The CDR3 region is CASSRTGNEQFF. Here the CDR3 DNA reads TGTGCCAGCAGCAGGACAGGGAATGAGCAGTTCTTC. The full variable domain, in which reference TRBV7-2 and TRBJ2-1 provide the parts outside the CDR3, is GAGVSQSPSNKVTEKGKDVELRCDPISGHTALYWYRQSLGQGLEFLIYFQGNSAPDKSGLPSDRFSAERTGGSVSTLTIQRTQQEDSAVYLCASSRTGNEQFFGPGTRLTVL.

This clonotype was seen only a few times. The chain couples TRBV5-1 to TRBJ2-7; D may be TRBD1 (5 bases). V gave up 0 bases and J gave up 2 bases, with 15 bases separating them. The germline V gene has CDR1 SGHRS and CDR2 YFSETQ. This CDR3 has 16 residues. Here the CDR3 DNA reads TGCGCCAGCAGCTTGGTGGCCGGACACAGCGCCTACGAGCAGTACTTC. It is translated as CASSLVAGHSAYEQYF.

J is TRBJ2-3 and V is TRBV5-1; no clear D. The V end was cut by 4 bases, the J end by 6 bases, with 15 bases between. CDR3 length: 14 residues. Looked up from germline, CDR1 is SGHRS and CDR2 is YFSETQ. CDR3 amino acids: CASSPSPDQDTQYF. As DNA, the CDR3 is TGCGCCAGCAGCCCATCCCCCGACCAGGATACGCAGTATTTT. Drawing the rest from reference TRBV5-1 and TRBJ2-3, the complete variable domain is KAGVTQTPRYLIKTRGQQVTLSCSPISGHRSVSWYQQTPGQGLQFLFEYFSETQRNKGNFPGRFSGRQFSNSRSEMNVSTLELGDSALYLCASSPSPDQDTQYFGPGTRLTVL.

This clonotype was seen many times. The rearrangement uses TRBV10-3 and TRBJ1-5, with a weak D call TRBD1 (6 bases). Trimming cost V 4 bases and J 9 bases, with 16 bases left between them. Looked up from germline, CDR1 is ENHRY and CDR2 is SYGVKD. CDR3 length: 14 residues. The CDR3 here is CAISARDTDGPQHF. The CDR3 region has the DNA TGTGCCATCAGTGCAAGGGACACCGATGGGCCCCAGCATTTT.

This chain joins TRBV6-1 and TRBJ2-1; possible D gene TRBD2, 7 bases. Deletions cut 8 bases from V and 0 bases from J, with 14 bases between. The CDR3 has 15 amino acids. Per germline, CDR1 MNHNS and CDR2 SASEGT. The CDR3: CASGGGLGSYNEQFF. The CDR3 coding sequence is TGTGCCAGCGGCGGGGGCCTAGGCTCCTACAATGAGCAGTTCTTC.

Regarding this clonotype: This may be a read error, as it is one base from a much larger clone. The genes are TRBV5-1 and TRBJ2-7; TRBD2 matches at 7 bases. The germline V gene has CDR1 SGHRS and CDR2 YFSETQ. This CDR3 spans 14 amino acids. V lost 6 bases, J lost 0 bases, and 6 bases stayed unmatched. The CDR3 region has the DNA TGCGCCAGCACCTCAGGGACTAACTCCTACGAGCAGTACTTC. This sequence encodes CASTSGTNSYEQYF.

This clonotype was counted between two and nine times. The chain employs TRBV5-1 and TRBJ1-4, with 8 bases matching TRBD1. Germline values: CDR1 SGHRS, CDR2 YFSETQ. The V segment lost 4 bases and the J segment 5 bases; nucleotides outside the gene matches: 7. The CDR3 is made up of 15 amino acids. CDR3 DNA sequence: TGCGCCAGCAGCCAGCCGGACAGGGAGAATGAAAAACTGTTTTTT. Translating it yields CASSQPDRENEKLFF. Drawing the rest from reference TRBV5-1 and TRBJ1-4, the complete variable domain is KAGVTQTPRYLIKTRGQQVTLSCSPISGHRSVSWYQQTPGQGLQFLFEYFSETQRNKGNFPGRFSGRQFSNSRSEMNVSTLELGDSALYLCASSQPDRENEKLFFGSGTQLSVL.

This clonotype was counted a single time. V gene TRBV7-6 combines with J gene TRBJ2-3; D possibly corresponds to TRBD2 (7 bases). V shed 5 bases and J shed 1 base, with 16 bases lying between them. CDR3 length: 16 amino acids. CDR1 is SGHVS and CDR2 is FNYEAQ in the germline V gene. The CDR3 sequence: CASSPVGGLGTDTQYF. The CDR3 bases are TGTGCCAGCAGCCCGGTGGGGGGGCTCGGCACAGATACGCAGTATTTT.

This clonotype was seen more than once but under ten times. CDR3 loop: CASSLYQGSHSGANVLTF. CDR3 coding DNA: TGTGCCAGCAGCTTATATCAGGGTTCTCACTCTGGGGCCAACGTCCTGACTTTC. J is TRBJ2-6 and V is TRBV7-3; perhaps TRBD1 as D (5 bases). V lost 2 bases and J lost 0, with 14 bases in between. The CDR3 is made up of 18 amino acids. Germline CDR1 SGHTA, CDR2 FQGTGA. The complete variable domain, with remaining parts taken from reference TRBV7-3 and TRBJ2-6, reads GAGVSQTPSNKVTEKGKYVELRCDPISGHTALYWYRQSLGQGPEFLIYFQGTGAADDSGLPNDRFFAVRPEGSVSTLKIQRTERGDSAVYLCASSLYQGSHSGANVLTFGAGSRLTVL.

This clonotype came up a few times. The chain recombines TRBV20-1 with TRBJ2-3, with no clear D. Germline loops: CDR1 DFQATT, CDR2 SNEGSKA (reference sequence). The CDR3 runs 18 residues. The ends were cut back, 3 bases at V and 0 bases at J, with 22 bases in the middle. For the CDR3, the DNA is TGCAGTGCTAGTTTGGTGGGCGAAGGGCCCTGGAGCACAGATACGCAGTATTTT. Its translation: CSASLVGEGPWSTDTQYF.

The rearrangement joins TRBV10-3 to TRBJ2-5; the match to TRBD1 covers 7 bases. Germline loops: CDR1 ENHRY, CDR2 SYGVKD. The CDR3 runs to 13 residues. V gave up 6 bases and J gave up 1 base; unmatched junction bases: 2. Here the CDR3 reads CAIRDRIQETQYF. CDR3 sequence (DNA): TGTGCCATCAGGGACAGGATCCAAGAGACCCAGTACTTC.

Many counts were recorded for this clonotype. This chain links TRBV7-3 with TRBJ2-7, with D unclear. The germline V gene encodes CDR1 SGHTA and CDR2 FQGTGA. CDR3 length: 13 residues. Between the trimmed V and J ends, which lost 4 bases and 5 bases, there was a span of 12 bases. CDR3 protein: CASSSWAEDEQYF. In DNA, the CDR3 is TGTGCCAGCAGCTCTTGGGCAGAAGACGAGCAGTACTTC.

There are a few counts of this clonotype. The genes are TRBV12-3 or TRBV12-4 and TRBJ1-5; D remains unclear. Trimming left V 3 bases short and J 4 bases short, with 10 bases between. The CDR3 contains 14 residues. The CDR3 spells CASSFGSPNQPQHF. In DNA form, the CDR3 reads TGTGCCAGCAGTTTCGGGAGCCCTAATCAGCCCCAGCATTTT.

This clonotype was seen a few times. This CDR3 is CASSPSGLSTPLHF. In DNA form, the CDR3 reads TGCGCCAGCAGCCCCTCGGGTCTTTCGACACCCCTCCACTTT. V usage is TRBV5-1 and J usage is TRBJ1-6; D is unclear. Germline CDR1 SGHRS, CDR2 YFSETQ. The V gene lost 4 bases and the J gene lost 11 bases, with 16 bases spanning the gap. The CDR3 totals 14 residues.

The chain carries TRBV5-4 and TRBJ2-6; 11 positions match TRBD1. J was trimmed by 1 base and V by 2 bases; bases with no gene match: 2. The CDR3 sequence is 17 residues long. Germline V gene lookup returns CDR1 SGHNT and CDR2 YYREEE (reference sequence). The CDR3 protein is CASSLGQGASGANVLTF. The CDR3 bases are TGTGCCAGCAGCTTAGGACAGGGGGCATCTGGGGCCAACGTCCTGACTTTC.

Ten or more counts support this clonotype. The gene calls are TRBV9 and TRBJ2-1; D gene ambiguous. Germline CDR1 SGDLS, CDR2 YYNGEE. The CDR3 contains 14 residues. Trimming stripped 0 bases from V and 8 bases from J, with 12 bases between. CDR3 DNA sequence: TGTGCCAGCAGCGTAGAGGGTAGAGTGGATGAGCAGTTCTTC. Residues: CASSVEGRVDEQFF.

There are a few counts of this clonotype. The gene calls are TRBV12-3 or TRBV12-4 and TRBJ2-6, with D hard to call. CDR3 length equals 16 residues. V was clipped by 7 bases and J by 0 bases, with 13 bases between them. The CDR3 coding sequence is TGTGCCAGCAACCTGAACCAAGTCTCTGGGGCCAACGTCCTGACTTTC. Its protein is CASNLNQVSGANVLTF.

There are a few counts of this clonotype. CDR3 in DNA: TGCAGTGCACGAAAGACTAGCGGGAGGACTGAGCAGTTCTTC. Translating it yields CSARKTSGRTEQFF. The chain uses TRBV20-1 and TRBJ2-1; 13 nucleotides line up with TRBD2. The germline V gene has CDR1 DFQATT and CDR2 SNEGSKA (reference sequence). V shed 6 bases, J shed 9 bases, and the junction held 8 bases outside the gene matches. This CDR3 is 14 amino acids long.

This CDR3 reads CASRGPGAQHF. The CDR3 nucleotides read TGTGCCAGCAGGGGGCCTGGGGCCCAGCATTTT. V and J are TRBV2 and TRBJ1-5, with D perhaps matching TRBD1 (5 bases). V lost 6 bases to trimming and J lost 11 bases, with 11 bases between them. From germline, CDR1 is SNHLY and CDR2 FYNNEI. This CDR3 is built from 11 residues.

This rearrangement joins TRBV11-2 to TRBJ2-1; D tentatively reads TRBD1 or TRBD2 (5 bases each). The CDR3 length is 18 residues. Germline lookup yields CDR1 SGHAT and CDR2 FQNNGV. V dropped 1 base and J dropped 2 bases, with 18 bases sitting between them. CDR3 in DNA: TGTGCCAGCAGCTTAGTCGGCAGCCCCCGGGGCACCTACAATGAGCAGTTCTTC. Protein sequence: CASSLVGSPRGTYNEQFF.

Here the CDR3 DNA reads TGTGCCAGCAGTTTATCGTGGCTAGCGGAGGCTGAGCAGTTCTTC. The encoded protein is CASSLSWLAEAEQFF. The chain carries TRBV27 and TRBJ2-1, with 7 nucleotides matching TRBD2. Germline V lookup: CDR1 MNHEY, CDR2 SMNVEV (reference sequence). CDR3 length equals 15 residues. The V and J ends lost 0 bases and 9 bases, in that order; junction bases with no gene match: 8.